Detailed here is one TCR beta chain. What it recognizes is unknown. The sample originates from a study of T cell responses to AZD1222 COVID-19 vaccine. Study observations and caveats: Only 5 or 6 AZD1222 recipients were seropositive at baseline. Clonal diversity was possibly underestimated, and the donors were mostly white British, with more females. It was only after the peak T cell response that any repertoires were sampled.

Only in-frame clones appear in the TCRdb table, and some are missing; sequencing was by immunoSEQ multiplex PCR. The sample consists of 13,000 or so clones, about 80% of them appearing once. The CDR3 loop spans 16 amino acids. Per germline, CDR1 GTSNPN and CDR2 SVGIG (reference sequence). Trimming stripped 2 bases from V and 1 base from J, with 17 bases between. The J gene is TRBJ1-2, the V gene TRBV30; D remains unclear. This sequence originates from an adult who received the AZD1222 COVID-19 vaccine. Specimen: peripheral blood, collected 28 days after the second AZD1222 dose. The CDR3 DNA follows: TGTGCCTGGAGTCTCATCCGGGGAACCCTTAACTATGGCTACACCTTC. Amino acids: CAWSLIRGTLNYGYTF.